This T cell receptor (beta chain) was obtained from a study of blood T cells in healthy people across ages. This clonotype has just a few counts. Together with a sample-barcoded 5' primer, a J-beta primer mix was included in a second PCR lasting about 7 to 11 cycles. TCRdb re-analysed the 5' RACE reads in MiXCR, keeping a single row per CDR3 protein. The data show 710,000 or so distinct CDR3 sequences, approximately 22% seen once. This CDR3 contains 13 residues. Per germline, CDR1 DFQATT and CDR2 SNEGSKA (reference sequence). Trimming took off 3 bases at V and 0 bases at J, with 6 bases between the two ends.

The rearrangement joins TRBV20-1 to TRBJ1-5, with D uncertain. The sequencing sample was made of blood. The receptor comes from a man aged 65-85 years in good health. CDR3 residues: CSASGDSNQPQHF. The CDR3 bases are TGCAGTGCTAGTGGGGATAGCAATCAGCCCCAGCATTTT.